These 14 T cell receptor beta chains were all obtained from the same sample, sequenced in a study of Graves' ophthalmopathy and Graves' hyperthyroidism. Using RNA transcripts, the TCR beta CDR3 regions were amplified. Scientists carried out first-round RT-PCR using HTBI primers and then a second-round multiplex PCR. TCRdb itself ran the multiplex PCR reads through MiXCR, one entry per CDR3 protein. The table shows about 740,000 distinct CDR3 sequences, with roughly two fifths occurring only once. The specimen sequenced was peripheral blood. These receptors all stem from an adult man with Graves' ophthalmopathy.

The chain carries TRBV24-1 and TRBJ1-5; 7 bases match TRBD1. Unmatched junction bases numbered 10, after V lost 12 bases and J lost 6 bases. Germline V gene lookup returns CDR1 KGHDR and CDR2 SFDVKD. The CDR3 consists of 13 residues. CDR3 loop: CAWHTGEGQPQHF. The CDR3 nucleotides read TGTGCCTGGCACACAGGGGAGGGTCAGCCCCAGCATTTT.

This clonotype was observed a few times. The CDR3 sequence is CASSHTDRAGYTF. The CDR3 DNA sequence: TGTGCCAGCAGCCATACAGACAGGGCGGGCTACACCTTC. The rearrangement uses TRBV9 and TRBJ1-2; 7 nucleotides line up with TRBD1. V shed 4 bases and J 8 bases; nucleotides not matched to a gene: 8. This CDR3 contains 13 residues. Germline CDR1 and CDR2: SGDLS and YYNGEE.

This clonotype was seen a few times. A junction end diverges from the germline sequence, so it may reflect a read error. The J gene is TRBJ1-2, the V gene TRBV10-3; unclear D gene. Germline CDR1 ENHRY, CDR2 SYGVKD. The CDR3 loop spans 13 amino acids. The CDR3 here is CASSYGRPYGYTF. DNA of the CDR3: TGTGCCAGCAGTTATGGACGGCCCTATGGCTACACCTTC.

This clonotype was recorded at least ten times. The chain couples TRBV29-1 to TRBJ1-1, with D possibly being TRBD1 (5 bases). CDR3 size: 14 residues. V lost 4 bases to trimming and J lost 4 bases, with 16 bases between them. Germline loops: CDR1 SQVTM, CDR2 ANQGSEA. The CDR3 loop reads CSVGVAGTFTEAFF. In DNA form, the CDR3 reads TGCAGCGTTGGAGTCGCCGGGACCTTCACTGAAGCTTTCTTT.

The chain uses TRBV29-1 and TRBJ2-7; unclear D gene. CDR3 size: 8 residues. Germline V lookup: CDR1 SQVTM, CDR2 ANQGSEA. CDR3 region: CSVEESGV. CDR3 in DNA: TGCAGCGTTGAAGAGTCTGGGGTC.

This clonotype appeared a few times. The chain couples TRBV19 to TRBJ2-2; the D gene is possibly TRBD2 (5 bases). V lost 0 bases and J lost 6, with 8 bases in between. The CDR3 covers 14 residues. In germline, CDR1 is LNHDA, CDR2 SQIVND (reference sequence). The CDR3 DNA reads TGTGCCAGTAGTATAGACGAGGGCTCCGGGGAGCTGTTTTTT. It specifies CASSIDEGSGELFF.

Concerning this clonotype itself: Possible read error: a much larger clone is one base away. The chain links TRBV24-1 to TRBJ1-5; a possible D gene is TRBD1 (6 bases). CDR1 and CDR2 from the germline V gene are KGHDR and SFDVKD. This CDR3 contains 15 residues. The ends were cut back, 7 bases at V and 5 bases at J, with 17 bases in the middle. The DNA for the CDR3 is TGTGCCACCAGCTTGGTGTGGACAGAGCATCAGCCCCAGCATTTT. Translated, it gives CATSLVWTEHQPQHF.

V usage is TRBV11-1 and J usage is TRBJ2-2; TRBD2 matches at 12 bases. CDR1 and CDR2 from the germline V gene are SGHAT and FQDESV (reference sequence). J gave up 4 bases and V 5 bases, and 5 bases lay outside the gene matches. This CDR3 comprises 16 residues. In DNA, the CDR3 is TGTGCCAGCAGCCCTACTAGCGGGGGGATCACCGGGGAGCTGTTTTTT. As protein: CASSPTSGGITGELFF.

This clonotype was recorded a few times. Compared with germline, one end of the junction differs, possibly owing to a read error. The chain joins TRBV29-1 to TRBJ1-4; D gene uncertain. This CDR3 is 13 amino acids long. From germline, CDR1 is SQVTM and CDR2 ANQGSEA. The CDR3 DNA is TGCAGCGGGAAAGATGCAACTAATGAAAAACTGGTTTTT. It specifies CSGKDATNEKLVF.

The V and J genes are TRBV19 and TRBJ1-6, with 11 nucleotides matching TRBD1. Trimming at V came to 3 bases and at J to 9 bases, leaving 4 bases not matched to a gene. Germline CDR1 is LNHDA and CDR2 is SQIVND (reference sequence). The CDR3 is 15 residues long. Here the CDR3 reads CASSIGQGASSPLHF. The CDR3, as DNA: TGTGCCAGTAGTATCGGACAGGGGGCAAGTTCACCCCTCCACTTT. The full variable domain, rest sourced from reference TRBV19 and TRBJ1-6, is DGGITQSPKYLFRKEGQNVTLSCEQNLNHDAMYWYRQDPGQGLRLIYYSQIVNDFQKGDIAEGYSVSREKKESFPLTVTSAQKNPTAFYLCASSIGQGASSPLHFGNGTRLTVT.

As regards this clonotype: A much bigger clone sits one base away, suggesting this may be a read error. The chain carries TRBV19 and TRBJ1-1; a weak D match, TRBD1 (5 bases). The V gene lost 5 bases and the J gene lost 5 bases, with 18 bases spanning the gap. The CDR3 is 15 amino acids. Germline V gene lookup returns CDR1 LNHDA and CDR2 SQIVND (reference sequence). The CDR3 sequence is CASSLRRDAATEAFF. The CDR3, as DNA: TGTGCCAGTAGTCTCCGTCGGGACGCAGCTACTGAAGCTTTCTTT.

This clonotype appeared many times. The V gene is TRBV6-5, the J gene TRBJ1-1, with D perhaps TRBD1 (6 bases). V lost 4 bases, J lost 1 base, and 10 bases lay in between. This CDR3 contains 14 residues. Per germline, CDR1 MNHEY and CDR2 SVGAGI. CDR3 nucleotide sequence: TGTGCCAGCAGTTCCCCGGGACAGAACACTGAAGCTTTCTTT. Its translation: CASSSPGQNTEAFF.

As concerns this clonotype: The junction departs from germline at one end; a sequencing error may be responsible. The J gene is TRBJ2-5, the V gene TRBV20-1, with a tentative D call TRBD1 (5 bases). The CDR3 extends over 16 amino acids. Germline V CDR1 and CDR2: DFQATT, SNEGSKA (reference sequence). Here the CDR3 reads CSARTIQVRKQGTQYF. DNA for the CDR3: TGCAGTGCTAGAACAATACAGGTGCGGAAACAAGGGACCCAGTACTTC.

Turning to this clonotype: Compared with germline, one end of the junction differs, possibly owing to a read error. The chain recombines TRBV15 with TRBJ2-5; D might be TRBD1 or TRBD2, each matching 6 bases. This CDR3 region has 14 residues. Germline assignment: CDR1 LNHNV and CDR2 YYDKDF (reference sequence). Here the CDR3 reads CAASSDGGRETQYF. In nucleotides, the CDR3 is TGTGCCGCCAGCAGTGATGGGGGGCGAGAGACCCAGTACTTC.